The table lists the clone carrying this T cell receptor beta chain with a few counts. Its antigen is unidentified. This sample was included in a study of vaccination and CD4 T cells after COVID-19. Treatment of the sample: approximately 10-day PBMC culture with coronavirus spike peptide pools or control peptides (ViraFEST assay). This CDR3 is 13 amino acids long. The germline CDR1 and CDR2 sequences are KGHDR and SFDVKD. V dropped 7 bases and J dropped 3 bases, with 10 bases sitting between them. Cultured CD4+ T-cell DNA underwent Oncomine TCR Beta short-read sequencing. Via MiXCR, TCRdb re-called the PCR reads, giving one row per CDR3 protein. There are 9,000 to 15,000 distinct CDR3 sequences in the sample; approximately 60% occur only once, and 8% to 9.5% lies in the top ten.

Sequences were obtained from CD4+ T cells from blood, cultured in vitro. This TCR was sampled from a human donor who had recovered from COVID-19. V is TRBV24-1 and J is TRBJ2-3, with D maybe TRBD2 (5 bases). The CDR3 sequence is CATRGLATDTQYF. Here the CDR3 DNA reads TGTGCCACCAGAGGCCTAGCAACAGATACGCAGTATTTT.